What follows are 30 T cell receptor beta chains derived from one specimen sequenced in a study of regulatory T cells in long-lasting Graves disease (dated by TCRdb to the early 2020s). The time point label, as the study defines it: newly diagnosed GD, antithyroid drugs for less than 3 months. For both TCR sequencing and RNA sequencing, RNA was extracted from PBMCs using TRIzol. Library generation was performed with multiplex PCR. Sequencer: Illumina HiSeq 4000. TCR beta libraries were built with iRepertoire HTBI primers and Arm-PCR amplification of CDR3 regions. TCRdb applied fastp at Q25 and MiXCR to the public reads, then kept only in-frame beta chains. Rows matching on CDR3 protein sequence are summarized as one entry with the most common DNA and genes. The sample yields 600,000 to 650,000 distinct CDR3 sequences; roughly 16% were counted once. The biggest ten clones account for around 19% of the sample.

The same data also went into a second study, on T cells in Graves' hyperthyroidism and ophthalmopathy.

This material consisted of peripheral blood mononuclear cells (PBMCs), taken at new diagnosis, from a patient treated with antithyroid drugs. These TCRs come from a woman aged 30 to 39 with Graves disease. Donor details come from another sample of the same person, matched by shared clones.

About this clonotype: A read error likely explains this, since a far larger clone differs by one base. The chain carries TRBV7-9 and TRBJ2-1; D gene unclear. V was clipped by 5 bases and J by 8 bases, with 16 bases between them. CDR3 length equals 14 residues. Per germline, CDR1 SEHNR and CDR2 FQNEAQ (reference sequence). The CDR3, as DNA: TGTGCCAGCAGCCCCACCATGAACAGCTATGAGCAGTTCTTC. Its protein product is CASSPTMNSYEQFF.

The table lists this clonotype with many counts. CDR3 in DNA: TGTGCCAGCAGCCCCTGGACGGGCATGGAGGAAAAACTGTTTTTT. It translates to CASSPWTGMEEKLFF. The chain combines TRBV7-2 with TRBJ1-4; D call uncertain. This CDR3 has 15 amino acids. Germline loops: CDR1 SGHTA, CDR2 FQGNSA. V was clipped by 5 bases and J by 8 bases, with 18 bases between them.

Only a few counts were recorded for this clonotype. The chain recombines TRBV27 with TRBJ2-3; D gene ambiguous. V lost 3 bases, J lost 5 bases, and 15 bases lay in between. From germline, CDR1 is MNHEY and CDR2 SMNVEV (reference sequence). The CDR3 has 15 amino acids. CDR3 bases: TGTGCCAGCAGTTTTAATCAGGTCTTAGGAGATACGCAGTATTTT. Translation gives CASSFNQVLGDTQYF.

With respect to this clonotype: A much larger clonotype is one base distant, so this may be a read error. This chain uses TRBV28 with TRBJ1-3; D is perhaps TRBD1 (5 bases). Germline V lookup: CDR1 MDHEN, CDR2 SYDVKM. CDR3 length: 14 residues. The CDR3 loop is CASGPGTIGNTICF. CDR3 bases: TGTGCCAGCGGGCCGGGGACGATTGGAAACACCATATGTTTT.

The chain is built from TRBV4-2 and TRBJ2-1; weak D call: TRBD2 (6 bases). V gave up 0 bases and J gave up 3 bases, with 15 bases separating them. The CDR3 consists of 17 residues. In germline, CDR1 is LGHNA, CDR2 YNFKEQ. The CDR3: CASSQDSQRVGYNEQFF. Written as DNA, the CDR3 is TGTGCCAGCAGCCAAGATTCCCAGCGGGTGGGCTACAATGAGCAGTTCTTC.

Ten or more counts support this clonotype. The chain carries TRBV11-2 and TRBJ2-3; possible D gene TRBD2, 5 bases. V was shortened by 5 bases and J by 6 bases, with 18 bases between the two germline ends. The CDR3 runs 15 residues. The germline CDR1 and CDR2 sequences are SGHAT and FQNNGV. CDR3 protein: CASSLSGANSDTQYF. The DNA of the CDR3 is TGTGCCAGCAGCCTCAGCGGAGCCAATTCTGATACGCAGTATTTT. Using reference TRBV11-2 and TRBJ2-3 for the parts outside the CDR3, the full variable domain is EAGVAQSPRYKIIEKRQSVAFWCNPISGHATLYWYQQILGQGPKLLIQFQNNGVVDDSQLPKDRFSAERLKGVDSTLKIQPAKLEDSAVYLCASSLSGANSDTQYFGPGTRLTVL.

The J gene is TRBJ2-1, the V gene TRBV7-3; 8 positions agree with TRBD1. Germline values: CDR1 SGHTA, CDR2 FQGTGA. The CDR3 spans 16 residues. Losses at the gene ends were 1 base for V and 3 bases for J; bases not matched to a gene: 5. The CDR3 coding sequence is TGTGCCAGCAGCTTAAGAGGACAGGGAATCTACAATGAGCAGTTCTTC. Its translation: CASSLRGQGIYNEQFF. Filled out from reference TRBV7-3 and TRBJ2-1, the complete variable domain reads GAGVSQTPSNKVTEKGKYVELRCDPISGHTALYWYRQSLGQGPEFLIYFQGTGAADDSGLPNDRFFAVRPEGSVSTLKIQRTERGDSAVYLCASSLRGQGIYNEQFFGPGTRLTVL.

This clonotype was detected a few times. This chain links TRBV9 with TRBJ1-1; D not resolved. The germline gives CDR1 SGDLS, CDR2 YYNGEE. The V and J ends lost 4 bases and 5 bases respectively, with 15 bases between them. CDR3 length: 14 amino acids. Here the CDR3 DNA reads TGTGCCAGCAGCCCCCGGGCCGCGGGTACTGAAGCTTTCTTT. It codes for CASSPRAAGTEAFF. Looking up the rest from reference TRBV9 and TRBJ1-1 gives the full variable domain: DSGVTQTPKHLITATGQRVTLRCSPRSGDLSVYWYQQSLDQGLQFLIQYYNGEERAKGNILERFSAQQFPDLHSELNLSSLELGDSALYFCASSPRAAGTEAFFGQGTRLTVV.

This clonotype was found many times. The rearrangement uses TRBV27 and TRBJ1-2; 9 nucleotides match TRBD1. The CDR3 is 18 amino acids. V was pared by 6 bases and J by 3 bases, with 17 bases of the junction left unmatched. Germline CDR1 is MNHEY and CDR2 is SMNVEV (reference sequence). Written as DNA, the CDR3 is TGTGCCAGCAGCCCACAATTATATGGGGACAGGGAGTACTATGGCTACACCTTC. This gives the protein CASSPQLYGDREYYGYTF.

This clonotype was seen many times. This chain links TRBV3-1 with TRBJ1-2; D is uncertain. Germline V gene data show CDR1 as LGHDT and CDR2 as YNNKEL (reference sequence). The CDR3 totals 15 residues. The V end lost 3 bases, the J end lost 2 bases, and 13 bases lay between the germline ends. The CDR3 spells CASSHRREANYGYTF. The DNA for the CDR3 is TGTGCCAGCAGCCATCGACGGGAGGCCAACTATGGCTACACCTTC.

This chain links TRBV6-1 with TRBJ2-7; 10 bases match TRBD2. V trimming: 1 base; J trimming: 4 bases; junction bases outside the gene matches: 4. This CDR3 is built from 15 residues. The germline gives CDR1 MNHNS, CDR2 SASEGT. The CDR3 region is CASSEGSSGGYEQYF. Here the CDR3 DNA reads TGTGCCAGCAGTGAAGGTAGTAGCGGGGGGTACGAGCAGTACTTC.

This clonotype was observed at least ten times. The chain combines TRBV5-1 with TRBJ1-1; 12 bases map to TRBD1. The CDR3 sequence is 16 residues long. J lost 4 bases, V lost 0 bases, and 4 bases had no gene match. CDR1 is SGHRS and CDR2 is YFSETQ in the germline V gene. CDR3 DNA: TGCGCCAGCAGCTTGGCGGGACAGGGGGCTTTCACTGAAGCTTTCTTT. Its translation: CASSLAGQGAFTEAFF.

Of note for this clonotype: A much larger clonotype is one base distant, so this may be a read error. The rearrangement uses TRBV9 and TRBJ2-7; D is unclear. This CDR3 is 15 amino acids long. Germline V gene data show CDR1 as SGDLS and CDR2 as YYNGEE. CDR3 region: CVSSVDIGGTYEQYF. CDR3 DNA sequence: TGTGTCAGCAGCGTAGATATCGGCGGTACCTACGAGCAGTACTTC.

This clonotype has a count of ten or more. The V call is TRBV20-1, the J call TRBJ2-1; 8 bases agree with TRBD1. V lost 3 bases and J lost 9; bases outside the gene matches: 10. The CDR3 loop spans 14 amino acids. Germline V gene data show CDR1 as DFQATT and CDR2 as SNEGSKA (reference sequence). CDR3 in DNA: TGCAGTGCTAGTAGACAGGGGATATCGGGTGAGCAGTTCTTC. It translates to CSASRQGISGEQFF.

This clonotype showed up just a few times. The chain couples TRBV28 to TRBJ1-5; 7 positions match TRBD1. The CDR3 consists of 15 residues. Germline assignment: CDR1 MDHEN and CDR2 SYDVKM. J lost 3 bases, V lost 3 bases, and 5 bases had no gene match. CDR3 DNA: TGTGCCAGCAGTTTTGGGGGACAGAACAATCAGCCCCAGCATTTT. As protein: CASSFGGQNNQPQHF.

In its sample, this clonotype was seen a few times. A junction end diverges from the germline sequence, so it may reflect a read error. The chain carries TRBV7-7 and TRBJ1-4, with a weak D call TRBD1 (6 bases). This CDR3 comprises 15 residues. Germline V CDR1 and CDR2: SSHAT, FNYEAQ (reference sequence). The CDR3 loop reads CASSLGQGKREKLFF. The CDR3 DNA sequence: TGTGCTAGCAGCTTAGGCCAGGGGAAGAGGGAAAAACTGTTTTTT.

Points on this clonotype: A much larger clone differs by one base, so this may be a read error. This chain uses TRBV6-2 or TRBV6-3 with TRBJ1-5; possibly TRBD1 for D (6 bases). Looked up from germline, CDR1 is MNHEY and CDR2 is SVGEGT. The CDR3 length is 17 residues. The DNA for the CDR3 is TGTGCCAGCAGTGAAGTTTGGGGGGCTGGCAGCAATCAGCACCAGCATTTT. Translating gives CASSEVWGAGSNQHQHF.

V is TRBV6-5 and J is TRBJ2-7, with 9 bases identical to TRBD1. The CDR3 loop spans 15 amino acids. V gave up 2 bases and J gave up 4 bases; unmatched junction bases: 6. Germline CDR1 reads MNHEY; CDR2 reads SVGAGI. In nucleotides, the CDR3 is TGTGCCAGCAGTTACAGGACAGGGGCTGGGTACGAGCAGTACTTC. Its protein product is CASSYRTGAGYEQYF.

This clonotype was found a few times. The CDR3 loop reads CASSFYPSGRAETQYF. The CDR3 DNA sequence: TGTGCCAGCAGCTTCTACCCTAGCGGGAGGGCAGAGACCCAGTACTTC. The rearrangement uses TRBV7-6 and TRBJ2-5, with 12 bases fitting TRBD2. Germline CDR1 and CDR2: SGHVS and FNYEAQ. CDR3 length equals 16 residues. Trimming took 3 bases from V and 4 from J; bases not matched to a gene: 6.

This clonotype was seen repeatedly, ten times or more. The CDR3, as DNA: TGTGCCAGCAGTACGAAACCGGGACAGGGGCGCCGAGAGACCCAGTACTTC. This sequence encodes CASSTKPGQGRRETQYF. The chain uses TRBV28 and TRBJ2-5; 10 nucleotides line up with TRBD1. V trimming: 5 bases; J trimming: 4 bases; junction bases outside the gene matches: 13. CDR3 length: 17 residues. Germline CDR1 and CDR2: MDHEN and SYDVKM.

The chain has TRBV5-1 and TRBJ2-2; D perhaps matches TRBD1 (6 bases). Germline V lookup: CDR1 SGHRS, CDR2 YFSETQ. The ends were cut back, 3 bases at V and 6 bases at J, with 18 bases in the middle. This CDR3 region has 16 residues. CDR3 sequence reads: CASSWELQGESGELFF. CDR3 bases: TGCGCCAGCAGCTGGGAACTACAGGGCGAGTCCGGGGAGCTGTTTTTT.

The J gene is TRBJ1-5, the V gene TRBV15, with D possibly matching TRBD1 (5 bases). From germline, CDR1 is LNHNV and CDR2 YYDKDF (reference sequence). The CDR3 contains 15 residues. V lost 0 bases and J lost 1, with 7 bases in between. The CDR3 spells CATSRDGGSNQPQHF. Written as DNA, the CDR3 is TGTGCCACCAGCAGAGATGGGGGAAGCAATCAGCCCCAGCATTTT.

This clonotype was counted at least ten times. The rearrangement links TRBV7-9 to TRBJ1-1; 9 nucleotides agree with TRBD1. J lost 3 bases, V lost 3 bases, and 2 bases had no gene match. CDR1 and CDR2 (germline): SEHNR, FQNEAQ (reference sequence). CDR3 length equals 14 residues. DNA for the CDR3: TGTGCCAGCAGCTTGGGGACAGGGTACACTGAAGCTTTCTTT. This sequence encodes CASSLGTGYTEAFF.

There are a few counts of this clonotype. This chain links TRBV2 with TRBJ2-2, with D unresolved. Trimming removed 4 bases from V and 5 bases from J, with 11 bases in between. The CDR3 runs to 14 residues. CDR1 and CDR2 from the germline V gene are SNHLY and FYNNEI. The CDR3 loop reads CASSGSRATGELFF. The DNA for the CDR3 is TGTGCCAGCAGTGGATCCCGGGCGACCGGGGAGCTGTTTTTT.

This clonotype was detected many times. This chain joins TRBV6-2 or TRBV6-3 and TRBJ2-5; perhaps TRBD2 as D (5 bases). Per the germline V gene, CDR1 is MNHEY and CDR2 is SVGEGT. The CDR3 spans 13 residues. Trimming took off 6 bases at V and 3 bases at J, with 11 bases between the two ends. The CDR3 here is CASSTILEETQYF. The CDR3 DNA reads as TGTGCCAGCAGCACGATACTAGAAGAGACCCAGTACTTC.

This clonotype was seen ten or more times. The chain links TRBV20-1 to TRBJ1-1; D gene ambiguous. CDR3 size: 13 residues. Between the trimmed V and J ends, which lost 3 bases and 1 base, there was a span of 9 bases. Germline loops: CDR1 DFQATT, CDR2 SNEGSKA (reference sequence). CDR3 region: CSASVGANTEAFF. Written as DNA, the CDR3 is TGCAGTGCTAGTGTTGGAGCGAACACTGAAGCTTTCTTT.

In this sample, this clonotype turned up many times. This sequence joins TRBV12-3 or TRBV12-4 and TRBJ2-5; maybe TRBD2 (5 bases). Trimming stripped 2 bases from V and 5 bases from J, with 12 bases between. The CDR3 contains 14 residues. CDR3 nucleotides: TGTGCCAGCAGTTTATCAGGTCCGGGGGAGACCCAGTACTTC. Its translation is CASSLSGPGETQYF.

A note on this clonotype: This sequence may be a read error, since a much larger clone differs from it by one base. The CDR3 sequence: CAGSLSWTGTGNEQFF. The CDR3 DNA follows: TGTGCCGGCAGTTTAAGTTGGACAGGGACTGGCAATGAGCAGTTCTTC. The chain recombines TRBV28 with TRBJ2-1, with 8 bases matching TRBD1. The CDR3 has 16 amino acids. Germline V lookup: CDR1 MDHEN, CDR2 SYDVKM.

This clonotype was counted ten times or more. The chain joins TRBV28 to TRBJ2-1; 7 nucleotides align to TRBD2. There are 16 residues in the CDR3. The trim removed 6 bases at V and 4 bases at J, leaving 12 bases unmatched. Germline values: CDR1 MDHEN, CDR2 SYDVKM. In DNA, the CDR3 is TGTGCCAGCAGCCCCCGGGAGGCTGAGCTTTACAATGAGCAGTTCTTC. Its translation is CASSPREAELYNEQFF.

This clonotype was counted at least ten times. This rearrangement joins TRBV12-3 or TRBV12-4 to TRBJ2-7, with TRBD2 as a possible D gene (6 bases). This CDR3 is built from 12 residues. V lost 7 bases and J lost 2, with 9 bases in between. The CDR3, as DNA: TGTGCCAGCACCGGGAGTCCCTACGAGCAGTACTTC. Translation gives CASTGSPYEQYF.